Listed below are T cell receptor beta chains from one sample, sequenced in a study of blood T cell repertoires in COVID-19. Sequenced by immunoSEQ multiplex PCR; TCRdb stores in-frame clones only, minus some. Counted here are 70,000 or so clones, around 85% occurring once; the ten biggest clones make up 15% to 20%. The sequenced sample consisted of peripheral blood. These receptors all stem from a man aged 40-55 years with COVID-19, enrolled during active disease. The CDR3 runs from the conserved cysteine through the conserved F or W. The order of the fields is V gene, D gene, clone size, J gene, CDR3 protein, CDR3 DNA. The D gene is left open where the match is weak. Clone size appears in some rows only: once, few, many, or a class for an expanded clone.

TRBV5-1,NA,NA,TRBJ2-7,CASSFDSPYEQYF,TGCGCCAGCAGCTTTGACTCTCCCTACGAGCAGTACTTC
TRBV7-9,NA,NA,TRBJ2-1,CASSLVVGSRFF,TGTGCCAGCAGCTTAGTGGTGGGCTCCCGGTTCTTC
TRBV27,NA,NA,TRBJ1-6,CASSLQGFPYNSPLHF,TGTGCCAGCAGTTTACAGGGCTTCCCCTATAATTCACCCCTCCACTTT
TRBV6-1,NA,NA,TRBJ2-7,CASSEALLYTYEQYF,TGTGCCAGCAGTGAAGCGCTCTTGTACACCTACGAGCAGTACTTC
TRBV6-5,NA,NA,TRBJ2-7,CASRRQEADEQYF,TGTGCCAGCAGAAGACAGGAGGCGGACGAGCAGTACTTC
TRBV7-9,NA,NA,TRBJ2-7,CASSTRLEDEQYF,TGTGCCAGCAGCACACGACTCGAGGACGAGCAGTACTTC
TRBV5-1,TRBD1,NA,TRBJ2-7,CASSLDRGSYEQYF,TGCGCCAGCAGCTTGGACAGGGGATCCTACGAGCAGTACTTC
TRBV19,NA,few,TRBJ1-5,CASRDSRDQPQHF,TGTGCCAGTAGGGACAGTAGGGATCAGCCCCAGCATTTT
TRBV10-1,TRBD1,NA,TRBJ1-1,CASSEGTGPNTEAFF,TGCGCCAGCAGCGAGGGGACAGGGCCAAACACTGAAGCTTTCTTT
TRBV7-9,NA,NA,TRBJ1-4,CASSLGGSGYSGTNEKLFF,TGTGCCAGCAGCTTAGGTGGGAGTGGATACTCTGGCACTAATGAAAAACTGTTTTTT
TRBV6-1,NA,NA,TRBJ1-1,CASSQETDRPNTEAFF,TGTGCCAGCAGTCAAGAGACCGACAGGCCCAACACTGAAGCTTTCTTT
TRBV2,NA,NA,TRBJ2-5,CASSGQVEETQYF,TGTGCCAGCAGTGGACAGGTAGAAGAGACCCAGTACTTC
TRBV5-1,TRBD2,NA,TRBJ2-5,CASSLSTGGFQETQYF,TGCGCCAGCAGCTTGTCAACGGGGGGATTTCAAGAGACCCAGTACTTC
TRBV3-1/TRBV3-2,TRBD2,NA,TRBJ2-1,CASSRSSGYNEQFF,TGTGCCAGCAGCCGGTCTAGCGGTTACAATGAGCAGTTCTTC
TRBV18,TRBD1,NA,TRBJ1-5,CASSPGDREVVGNQPQHF,TGTGCCAGCTCACCCGGGGACAGGGAGGTAGTCGGCAATCAGCCCCAGCATTTT
TRBV30,NA,few,TRBJ1-2,CAWTEGRKAAGYTF,TGTGCCTGGACTGAGGGCAGGAAGGCGGCTGGCTACACCTTC
TRBV30,NA,NA,TRBJ2-7,CAWSLGLSYEQYF,TGTGCCTGGAGTTTGGGGCTATCTTACGAGCAGTACTTC
TRBV11-2,NA,few,TRBJ1-4,CASSLVPATNEKLFF,TGTGCCAGCAGCTTAGTTCCAGCAACTAATGAAAAACTGTTTTTT
TRBV6-5,TRBD1,NA,TRBJ1-2,CASRGRQGAGYGYTF,TGTGCCAGCAGAGGCCGACAGGGGGCGGGATATGGCTACACCTTC
TRBV6-5,NA,once,TRBJ1-1,CASSQGYGTEAFF,TGTGCCAGCAGTCAGGGGTATGGCACTGAAGCTTTCTTT
TRBV7-2,TRBD2,NA,TRBJ2-5,CASSLGLAGGYQETQYF,TGTGCCAGCAGCTTAGGGCTAGCGGGGGGGTACCAAGAGACCCAGTACTTC
TRBV21-1,NA,few,TRBJ1-1,CASSSTSGQGERYTEAFF,TGTGCCAGCAGCTCTACCAGCGGGCAGGGCGAGAGGTACACTGAAGCTTTCTTT
TRBV7-8,NA,NA,TRBJ2-3,CASSPKERSQYF,TGTGCCAGCAGCCCCAAGGAGAGGTCGCAGTATTTT
TRBV10-3,TRBD2,NA,TRBJ2-1,CAIRGSGTSGGNEQFF,TGTGCCATCAGGGGGTCCGGGACTAGCGGGGGTAATGAGCAGTTCTTC
TRBV5-1,TRBD1,few,TRBJ1-6,CASSLDRDSPLHF,TGCGCCAGCAGCTTAGACAGGGATTCACCCCTCCACTTT
TRBV5-1,NA,NA,TRBJ1-6,CASSLVPGVESPLHF,TGCGCCAGCAGCTTGGTCCCGGGAGTAGAGTCACCCCTCCACTTT
TRBV7-8,NA,NA,TRBJ1-2,CASSLGGTGNYGYTF,TGTGCCAGCAGCTTAGGGGGAACAGGGAACTATGGCTACACCTTC
TRBV7-9,NA,NA,TRBJ2-2,CASNLQQAPGTGELFF,TGTGCCAGCAACCTACAACAGGCCCCGGGCACCGGGGAGCTGTTTTTT
TRBV5-4,NA,NA,TRBJ1-3,CATGAGVNSGNTIYF,TGTGCCACCGGAGCCGGGGTTAACTCTGGAAACACCATATATTTT
TRBV7-2,TRBD2,NA,TRBJ2-7,CASSQAGGYEQYF,TGTGCCAGCAGCCAGGCGGGGGGCTACGAGCAGTACTTC
TRBV19,NA,NA,TRBJ1-4,CASRHNSATNEKLFF,TGTGCCAGTCGACACAACAGTGCAACTAATGAAAAACTGTTTTTT
TRBV28,NA,NA,TRBJ1-5,CASRGGSNQPQHF,TGTGCCAGCAGGGGGGGGAGCAATCAGCCCCAGCATTTT
TRBV10-3,NA,NA,TRBJ1-4,CAISEHSGGSEKLFF,TGTGCCATCAGTGAGCATTCTGGGGGCAGTGAAAAACTGTTTTTT
TRBV7-3,NA,NA,TRBJ2-3,CASSLMGRGSTDTQYF,TGTGCCAGCAGCTTAATGGGCCGGGGGAGCACAGATACGCAGTATTTT
TRBV5-1,TRBD1,few,TRBJ2-7,CASSFMGQGAVQYF,TGCGCCAGCAGCTTCATGGGACAGGGGGCTGTGCAGTACTTC
TRBV6-2/TRBV6-3,NA,NA,TRBJ1-2,CASSYRGGYTF,TGTGCCAGCAGTTACAGGGGAGGCTACACCTTC
TRBV28,TRBD1,NA,TRBJ1-2,CASSYAGTGDYGYTF,TGTGCCAGCAGTTATGCCGGGACAGGGGACTATGGCTACACCTTC
TRBV10-3,TRBD1,NA,TRBJ2-1,CAISPGTGGDEQFF,TGTGCCATAAGCCCGGGAACAGGGGGCGATGAGCAGTTCTTC
TRBV19,TRBD1,few,TRBJ1-3,CASSTTGGGNTIYF,TGTGCCAGTAGTACCACAGGGGGTGGAAACACCATATATTTT
TRBV11-2,NA,few,TRBJ2-5,CASSLSSNSFGTQYF,TGTGCCAGCAGCTTAAGCTCTAACAGTTTTGGGACCCAGTACTTC
TRBV6-6,TRBD1,NA,TRBJ1-4,CASSSGQGSEKLFF,TGTGCCAGCAGCTCGGGACAGGGATCCGAAAAACTGTTTTTT
TRBV3-1/TRBV3-2,TRBD2,NA,TRBJ2-3,CASSLGLAEGTQYF,TGTGCCAGCAGCCTGGGACTAGCGGAGGGGACGCAGTATTTT
TRBV28,TRBD1,NA,TRBJ1-1,CASRTGGAGLKAFF,TGTGCCAGCAGGACAGGGGGCGCAGGGCTGAAAGCTTTCTTT
TRBV28,NA,NA,TRBJ1-5,CASSFENYPPQHF,TGTGCCAGCAGTTTCGAGAATTATCCGCCCCAGCATTTT
TRBV18,NA,once,TRBJ1-4,CASSPPSVANEKLFF,TGTGCCAGCTCACCACCATCGGTGGCTAATGAAAAACTGTTTTTT
TRBV5-1,NA,NA,TRBJ1-3,CASRPGGSRNTIYF,TGCGCCAGCAGGCCCGGGGGGTCCCGAAACACCATATATTTT
TRBV2,NA,NA,TRBJ1-1,CASSENGRAFF,TGTGCCAGCAGTGAAAACGGGAGGGCTTTCTTT
TRBV10-3,NA,NA,TRBJ2-3,CATSGGGGTDTQYF,TGTGCCACCTCCGGGGGAGGCGGCACAGATACGCAGTATTTT
TRBV7-9,NA,NA,TRBJ2-3,CASSIDWDTQYF,TGTGCCAGCAGCATAGACTGGGATACGCAGTATTTT
TRBV6-5,NA,few,TRBJ1-1,CASSYLGRGTEAFF,TGTGCCAGCAGTTACCTGGGCCGGGGCACTGAAGCTTTCTTT
TRBV9,NA,NA,TRBJ1-5,CASSAHEANQPQHF,TGTGCCAGCAGCGCTCACGAGGCTAATCAGCCCCAGCATTTT
TRBV6-5,TRBD1,NA,TRBJ1-2,CASMSYRGHGYTF,TGTGCCAGCATGAGTTACAGGGGTCATGGCTACACCTTC
TRBV3-1/TRBV3-2,NA,NA,TRBJ2-7,CASSQDRGIHEQYF,TGTGCCAGCAGCCAAGATCGAGGGATCCACGAGCAGTACTTC
TRBV6-6,TRBD1,NA,TRBJ1-1,CASSYPTGGLGTEAFF,TGTGCCAGCAGTTACCCCACAGGGGGCCTAGGCACTGAAGCTTTCTTT